This section outlines one T cell receptor beta chain sequence together with its context. Its antigen is as yet unknown. This CDR3 is missing its conserved last phenylalanine or tryptophan, likely due to a read error. The DNA is left out, because the CDR3 cannot be placed on it with certainty; the CDR3 is given as TCRdb lists it. The CDR3 length equals 12 residues, ends included. Germline assignment: CDR1 SQVTM and CDR2 ANQGSEA. Co-extraction of both nucleic acids (RNA and DNA) used about 19-33 mg of unsorted bulk tissue. These data are taken from a study of tumor-infiltrating lymphocytes in primary liver carcinoma. About the research overall: Men as well as women, aged 30 to 69 years, made up the patients. All lesions had stage T1-T3 N0M0 and roughly 4.2 to 10 cm widths. Study-wide results and caveats: Tumor region pairs overlapped more than did tumor-adjacent and tumor-blood pairs.

TCR beta cDNA was reverse-transcribed from roughly 520 ng of total RNA. The reaction used a constant-region primer and ProtoScript II reverse transcriptase. Three nested multiplex PCR rounds of slightly modified ARM-PCR generated TCR beta libraries. The two initial PCR rounds, roughly 10 cycles each, used TRBV1-TRBV30 forward and C-beta reverse primers. MiXCR, run by TCRdb on the multiplex PCR reads, gives a single entry per CDR3 protein. The table records tens of thousands of distinct CDR3 sequences, 76% of them present only once. The specimen sequenced was liver tumor tissue from sampling region 5. The subset: tumor region T5, tumor centre. This TCR was recovered from a man in his forties with primary liver carcinoma and hepatitis B virus infection. The gene calls are TRBV29-1 and TRBJ2-5. The CDR3 reads CNVAASQETQYL.